This T cell receptor beta chain appears in the sequencing data of a study of T cell repertoires in cytomegalovirus infection. This clonotype has only a few counts. CDR1 MDHEN and CDR2 SYDVKM come from the germline V gene. Between the trimmed V and J ends, which lost 5 bases and 3 bases, there was a span of 11 bases. There are 13 residues in the CDR3. TCRdb re-derived calls from the reads in MiXCR, one entry per CDR3 protein. The table shows about 150,000 distinct CDR3 sequences, with 23% occurring only once. The sequence came from a human donor in good health (CMV status not recorded). Some clones in this sample may be carry-over from other donors' samples. The sample was PBMCs. This chain connects TRBV28 to TRBJ2-7; D gene ambiguous. For the CDR3, the DNA is TGTGCCAGCAGTCCCCGGTTGGACTACGAGCAGTACTTC. This codes for CASSPRLDYEQYF.